This record covers a single TCR beta chain. The data were obtained in a study of blood T cell repertoires in COVID-19. Study summary: Material from acute and convalescent COVID-19 was sourced from the United States, Italy and Spain.

Original analysis: Nucleated cell counts were estimated from reference gene primer amplification. Using immunoSEQ multiplex PCR, the repertoire was profiled, and TCRdb retains in-frame clones only, with some absent. From that table come the V and J calls and clone size; the DNA was used to work out D and trimming. The data contain about 260,000 clones, about 90% of them singletons. Germline V gene sequence: CDR1 SNHLY, CDR2 FYNNEI. V dropped 2 bases and J dropped 7 bases, with 13 bases sitting between them. This CDR3 contains 14 residues. Seattle cases were enrolled at active infection and followed longitudinally.

The specimen sequenced was peripheral blood. The J gene is TRBJ2-3, the V gene TRBV2, with D unclear. This sequence originates from an older woman with COVID-19, enrolled during active disease. CDR3 amino acids: CASSETLRIHTQYF. CDR3 in DNA: TGTGCCAGCAGTGAAACTTTGCGAATACATACGCAGTATTTT.